The 24 T cell receptor beta chains below all came from one sample that was sequenced in a study of blood T cell repertoires in COVID-19. Using immunoSEQ multiplex PCR, the repertoire was profiled, and TCRdb retains in-frame clones only, with some absent. Found here are roughly 140,000 clones, over 80% of them singletons; the top ten hold 5.5% to 7.5%. The sequenced material came from PBMCs or T cells enriched from blood (not recorded which). These receptors were collected from a woman between 50 and 59 years old who had been exposed to COVID-19.

The chain employs TRBV6-2 or TRBV6-3 and TRBJ1-1, with D tentatively TRBD1 (6 bases). The CDR3 totals 16 residues. Trimming removed 3 bases at V and 7 bases at J, with 21 bases between. Germline loops: CDR1 MNHEY, CDR2 SVGEGT. The CDR3 DNA follows: TGTGCCAGCAGTTATAATCCGGGGGGCGTGAAAGATGAAGCTTTCTTT. This sequence encodes CASSYNPGGVKDEAFF.

V is TRBV21-1 and J is TRBJ2-5; the D call TRBD2 from the table was never checked on the DNA. TRBV21-1 is a recognized pseudogene. The CDR3 covers 16 residues. This chain's CDR3 is CASSIPGLAGEETQYF. In nucleotides, the CDR3 is TGTGCCAGCAGCATTCCGGGACTAGCGGGAGAGGAGACCCAGTACTTC.

The rearrangement links TRBV7-7 to TRBJ1-4, with 8 bases fitting TRBD1. Trimming at V came to 5 bases and at J to 5 bases, leaving 4 bases not matched to a gene. Germline CDR1 reads SSHAT; CDR2 reads FNYEAQ (reference sequence). This CDR3 region has 14 residues. The CDR3 sequence is CASSPGGRNEKLFF. The CDR3 nucleotides are TGTGCCAGCAGCCCAGGGGGCCGGAATGAAAAACTGTTTTTT. The whole variable domain, remainder taken from reference TRBV7-7 and TRBJ1-4, is GAGVSQSPRYKVTKRGQDVTLRCDPISSHATLYWYQQALGQGPEFLTYFNYEAQPDKSGLPSDRFSAERPEGSISTLTIQRTEQRDSAMYRCASSPGGRNEKLFFGSGTQLSVL.

The V gene is TRBV5-1, the J gene TRBJ1-1, with a tentative D call TRBD1 (5 bases). Germline assignment: CDR1 SGHRS and CDR2 YFSETQ. This CDR3 has 16 amino acids. V gave up 6 bases and J gave up 4 bases, with 22 bases separating them. CDR3 nucleotide sequence: TGCGCCAGCAACCCGGGACTGGGAACAAGGAGCACTGAAGCTTTCTTT. Amino acid sequence: CASNPGLGTRSTEAFF.

The chain has TRBV6-5 and TRBJ1-6, with D unclear. V was shortened by 9 bases and J by 0 bases, with 12 bases between the two germline ends. This CDR3 is 15 amino acids long. CDR1 and CDR2 (germline): MNHEY, SVGAGI. The CDR3 DNA sequence: TGTGCCAGTCTTTTGCTTAGCTCCTATAATTCACCCCTCCACTTT. This encodes CASLLLSSYNSPLHF.

This clone came up once. The chain carries TRBV12-5 and TRBJ1-5, with D possibly TRBD1 on 6 matching bases. Between the trimmed V and J ends, which lost 6 bases and 3 bases, there was a span of 15 bases. CDR3 length: 15 residues. Germline V gene data show CDR1 as LGHNT and CDR2 as FRNRAP. CDR3 protein: CASGRVGQFNQPQHF. The CDR3 DNA is TGTGCTAGTGGACGCGTAGGACAGTTCAATCAGCCCCAGCATTTT.

The gene calls are TRBV6-5 and TRBJ2-7; 7 nucleotides align to TRBD2. Trimming cost V 0 bases and J 3 bases; bases outside gene matches: 5. The germline V gene has CDR1 MNHEY and CDR2 SVGAGI. The length of the CDR3 is 15 residues. As DNA, the CDR3 is TGTGCCAGCAGTTACTCTCCGGGAGGCCTCTACGAGCAGTACTTC. This encodes CASSYSPGGLYEQYF.

V usage is TRBV2 and J usage is TRBJ1-1; 7 bases agree with TRBD1. V gave up 11 bases and J gave up 6 bases; unmatched junction bases: 9. Germline V CDR1 and CDR2: SNHLY, FYNNEI. CDR3 length equals 12 residues. The CDR3 nucleotides read TGTGCCTCCCAGGGGGGCGCCCCTGAAGCTTTCTTT. It translates to CASQGGAPEAFF.

This chain uses TRBV12-2 with TRBJ2-5; no check of the table's D call, TRBD2, against the DNA was made. TRBV12-2 is a pseudogene locus. The CDR3 runs 18 residues. The CDR3 DNA follows: TGTGCAAGTCGCCCTCCTCAAGCCTTAGTATTGGGGGGGGAGACCCAGTACTTC. This sequence encodes CASRPPQALVLGGETQYF.

This chain connects TRBV3-1 (or the pseudogene TRBV3-2) to TRBJ1-1; TRBD1 matches at 10 bases. Germline lookup yields CDR1 LGHDT and CDR2 YNNKEL (reference sequence). The CDR3 spans 14 residues. The V segment lost 7 bases and the J segment 4 bases; nucleotides outside the gene matches: 6. As DNA, the CDR3 is TGTGCCAGCAAACCGGGACAGGGGTTCACTGAAGCTTTCTTT. It encodes CASKPGQGFTEAFF.

The rearrangement uses TRBV5-1 and TRBJ2-7, with 8 bases fitting TRBD1. The CDR3 consists of 12 residues. V lost 5 bases and J lost 5; bases outside the gene matches: 3. Germline V CDR1 and CDR2: SGHRS, YFSETQ. The CDR3 here is CASREQGDEQYF. CDR3 DNA sequence: TGCGCCAGCAGGGAACAGGGGGACGAGCAGTACTTC.

The chain has TRBV2 and TRBJ1-5; 8 bases are a match to TRBD1. V lost 1 base to trimming and J lost 6 bases; unmatched junction nucleotides: 11. Germline CDR1 and CDR2: SNHLY and FYNNEI. There are 17 residues in the CDR3. The CDR3 nucleotides read TGTGCCAGCAGTGAAGGGATCGGGCAGGGGGCTGCTCAGCCCCAGCATTTT. Its protein product is CASSEGIGQGAAQPQHF.

The J gene is TRBJ2-7, the V gene TRBV13, with 11 nucleotides matching TRBD2. Trimming at V came to 4 bases and at J to 1 base, leaving 12 bases not matched to a gene. The CDR3 has 18 residues. Germline V CDR1 and CDR2: PRHDT, FYEKMQ (reference sequence). CDR3 DNA: TGTGCCAGCAGCTCCCGCCCCCTACTAGCGGGAGTTTCCTACGAGCAGTACTTC. This gives the protein CASSSRPLLAGVSYEQYF. Full variable domain (outside the CDR3, taken from reference TRBV13 and TRBJ2-7): AAGVIQSPRHLIKEKRETATLKCYPIPRHDTVYWYQQGPGQDPQFLISFYEKMQSDKGSIPDRFSAQQFSDYHSELNMSSLELGDSALYFCASSSRPLLAGVSYEQYFGPGTRLTVT.

The chain has TRBV9 and TRBJ2-1; TRBD2 matches at 10 bases. After removal of 0 bases from V and 3 bases from J, the junction contained 12 bases not matched to a gene. Germline CDR1 SGDLS, CDR2 YYNGEE. The CDR3 length is 19 residues. The CDR3 DNA sequence: TGTGCCAGCAGCGTAGATGCCAGGGGGCTAGCGGGAGTCTACAATGAGCAGTTCTTC. Translation gives CASSVDARGLAGVYNEQFF. Variable domain in full (rest from reference TRBV9 and TRBJ2-1): DSGVTQTPKHLITATGQRVTLRCSPRSGDLSVYWYQQSLDQGLQFLIQYYNGEERAKGNILERFSAQQFPDLHSELNLSSLELGDSALYFCASSVDARGLAGVYNEQFFGPGTRLTVL.

This chain connects TRBV11-3 to TRBJ2-2; D is undetermined. Trimming took 5 bases from V and 7 from J, leaving 11 bases between them. This CDR3 comprises 13 residues. In germline, CDR1 is SGHNT, CDR2 YENEEA. CDR3 sequence: CASSPSQNGELFF. The CDR3 region has the DNA TGTGCCAGCAGCCCCTCCCAGAACGGGGAGCTGTTTTTT.

This sequence joins TRBV18 and TRBJ2-1; 9 positions match TRBD2. The CDR3 is 15 residues long. Germline CDR1 is KGHSH and CDR2 is LQKENI. Trimming removed 2 bases from V and 4 bases from J; junction bases left unmatched: 3. In DNA, the CDR3 is TGTGCCAGCTCACCAGCGGCGGGGGGGTACAATGAGCAGTTCTTC. Translating gives CASSPAAGGYNEQFF.

The chain couples TRBV9 to TRBJ2-1; the match to TRBD2 covers 10 bases. CDR3 length equals 16 residues. Germline V gives CDR1 SGDLS, CDR2 YYNGEE. V lost 3 bases and J lost 5; bases outside the gene matches: 8. As DNA, the CDR3 is TGTGCCAGCAGCGGAATCCAGCGGGGGGGAAACAATGAGCAGTTCTTC. This sequence encodes CASSGIQRGGNNEQFF.

The J gene is TRBJ1-3, the V gene TRBV5-6; 7 bases are shared with TRBD1. The CDR3 extends over 15 amino acids. Trimming removed 4 bases from V and 0 bases from J; junction bases left unmatched: 4. CDR1 and CDR2 from the germline V gene are SGHDT and YYEEEE. For the CDR3, the DNA is TGTGCCAGCAGCAGGGGACAGAGCTCTGGAAACACCATATATTTT. Protein sequence: CASSRGQSSGNTIYF.

The chain is built from TRBV19 and TRBJ1-1; D is perhaps TRBD1 (6 bases). Between the trimmed V and J ends, which lost 6 bases and 8 bases, there was a span of 16 bases. CDR1 and CDR2 from the germline V gene are LNHDA and SQIVND (reference sequence). The CDR3 loop spans 13 amino acids. The CDR3 region has the DNA TGTGCCAGTAGACATGGGGGGGGCTTGGAAGCTTTCTTT. Amino acids: CASRHGGGLEAFF.

The V and J genes are TRBV19 and TRBJ1-3; D gene uncertain. V was trimmed by 3 bases and J by 4 bases, leaving 13 bases between them. In germline, CDR1 is LNHDA, CDR2 SQIVND (reference sequence). The CDR3 extends over 15 amino acids. Here the CDR3 reads CASSMLQAGGNTIYF. The CDR3 region has the DNA TGTGCCAGTAGTATGTTGCAAGCGGGGGGAAACACCATATATTTT.

This clone is a singleton in its sample. The CDR3 DNA reads as TGTGCCAGCAGTCCAAGACAGCAAGAGACCCAGTACTTC. This codes for CASSPRQQETQYF. The chain joins TRBV6-5 to TRBJ2-5; tentative D call: TRBD1 (5 bases). The V gene lost 5 bases and the J gene lost 2 bases, with 9 bases spanning the gap. Germline lookup yields CDR1 MNHEY and CDR2 SVGAGI. The CDR3 sequence is 13 residues long.

The table lists this clone with a few counts. J is TRBJ2-3 and V is TRBV20-1, with TRBD2 identical over 9 bases. From germline, CDR1 is DFQATT and CDR2 SNEGSKA (reference sequence). The J segment lost 2 bases and the V segment lost 3 bases, leaving 3 bases of the junction unmatched. The CDR3 sequence is 14 residues long. The CDR3 nucleotides are TGCAGTGCTAGTGGCGGGAGGGCCACAGATACGCAGTATTTT. Amino acids: CSASGGRATDTQYF.

This sequence joins TRBV7-9 and TRBJ1-3; a weak D match, TRBD1 (6 bases). CDR3 length: 13 residues. Per the germline V gene, CDR1 is SEHNR and CDR2 is FQNEAQ (reference sequence). Trimming stripped 6 bases from V and 4 bases from J, with 10 bases between. For the CDR3, the DNA is TGTGCCAGCAGAGAGGGGACAGGAAACACCATATATTTT. The encoded protein is CASREGTGNTIYF.

The chain links TRBV5-4 to TRBJ1-1; tentative D call: TRBD1 (5 bases). The CDR3 is 14 residues long. Trimming pared 0 bases from V and 7 bases from J, leaving 13 bases between. Per germline, CDR1 SGHNT and CDR2 YYREEE (reference sequence). The chain's CDR3 is CASSLVGGEGEAFF. The CDR3 DNA reads TGTGCCAGCAGCTTGGTGGGAGGGGAGGGTGAAGCTTTCTTT. The entire variable domain, with the rest obtained from reference TRBV5-4 and TRBJ1-1, is as follows: ETGVTQSPTHLIKTRGQQVTLRCSSQSGHNTVSWYQQALGQGPQFIFQYYREEENGRGNFPPRFSGLQFPNYSSELNVNALELDDSALYLCASSLVGGEGEAFFGQGTRLTVV.